The source of this T cell receptor (beta chain) is a study of blood T cell repertoires in COVID-19. Study-wide background: Acute and convalescent COVID-19 specimens originated in the United States, Italy and Spain. T cells, B-cell-depleted T cells, or PBMCs provided the cDNA or gDNA that served as material.

Methods used by the authors: Reference gene primer amplification gave estimated nucleated cell counts. The method was immunoSEQ multiplex PCR; TCRdb's version includes in-frame clones alone and lacks a portion of them. V, J and clone size reflect that table, while D and trimming were determined from the DNA. This table holds some 90,000 clones, approximately 80% found once. The CDR3 extends over 18 amino acids. Germline loops: CDR1 SQVTM, CDR2 ANQGSEA. As to this clone: Compared with germline, one end of the junction differs, possibly owing to a read error.

The clonotype was recovered from a human donor in a cohort sampled during active COVID-19. The rearrangement uses TRBV29-1 and TRBJ2-5; 10 positions agree with TRBD1. Sequences were obtained from peripheral blood. In DNA form, the CDR3 reads TGCAGCGTAGAAGCGACCTGGAAAGTCCGACAGGGGGCCAAGACCCAGTACTTC. Translation gives CSVEATWKVRQGAKTQYF.